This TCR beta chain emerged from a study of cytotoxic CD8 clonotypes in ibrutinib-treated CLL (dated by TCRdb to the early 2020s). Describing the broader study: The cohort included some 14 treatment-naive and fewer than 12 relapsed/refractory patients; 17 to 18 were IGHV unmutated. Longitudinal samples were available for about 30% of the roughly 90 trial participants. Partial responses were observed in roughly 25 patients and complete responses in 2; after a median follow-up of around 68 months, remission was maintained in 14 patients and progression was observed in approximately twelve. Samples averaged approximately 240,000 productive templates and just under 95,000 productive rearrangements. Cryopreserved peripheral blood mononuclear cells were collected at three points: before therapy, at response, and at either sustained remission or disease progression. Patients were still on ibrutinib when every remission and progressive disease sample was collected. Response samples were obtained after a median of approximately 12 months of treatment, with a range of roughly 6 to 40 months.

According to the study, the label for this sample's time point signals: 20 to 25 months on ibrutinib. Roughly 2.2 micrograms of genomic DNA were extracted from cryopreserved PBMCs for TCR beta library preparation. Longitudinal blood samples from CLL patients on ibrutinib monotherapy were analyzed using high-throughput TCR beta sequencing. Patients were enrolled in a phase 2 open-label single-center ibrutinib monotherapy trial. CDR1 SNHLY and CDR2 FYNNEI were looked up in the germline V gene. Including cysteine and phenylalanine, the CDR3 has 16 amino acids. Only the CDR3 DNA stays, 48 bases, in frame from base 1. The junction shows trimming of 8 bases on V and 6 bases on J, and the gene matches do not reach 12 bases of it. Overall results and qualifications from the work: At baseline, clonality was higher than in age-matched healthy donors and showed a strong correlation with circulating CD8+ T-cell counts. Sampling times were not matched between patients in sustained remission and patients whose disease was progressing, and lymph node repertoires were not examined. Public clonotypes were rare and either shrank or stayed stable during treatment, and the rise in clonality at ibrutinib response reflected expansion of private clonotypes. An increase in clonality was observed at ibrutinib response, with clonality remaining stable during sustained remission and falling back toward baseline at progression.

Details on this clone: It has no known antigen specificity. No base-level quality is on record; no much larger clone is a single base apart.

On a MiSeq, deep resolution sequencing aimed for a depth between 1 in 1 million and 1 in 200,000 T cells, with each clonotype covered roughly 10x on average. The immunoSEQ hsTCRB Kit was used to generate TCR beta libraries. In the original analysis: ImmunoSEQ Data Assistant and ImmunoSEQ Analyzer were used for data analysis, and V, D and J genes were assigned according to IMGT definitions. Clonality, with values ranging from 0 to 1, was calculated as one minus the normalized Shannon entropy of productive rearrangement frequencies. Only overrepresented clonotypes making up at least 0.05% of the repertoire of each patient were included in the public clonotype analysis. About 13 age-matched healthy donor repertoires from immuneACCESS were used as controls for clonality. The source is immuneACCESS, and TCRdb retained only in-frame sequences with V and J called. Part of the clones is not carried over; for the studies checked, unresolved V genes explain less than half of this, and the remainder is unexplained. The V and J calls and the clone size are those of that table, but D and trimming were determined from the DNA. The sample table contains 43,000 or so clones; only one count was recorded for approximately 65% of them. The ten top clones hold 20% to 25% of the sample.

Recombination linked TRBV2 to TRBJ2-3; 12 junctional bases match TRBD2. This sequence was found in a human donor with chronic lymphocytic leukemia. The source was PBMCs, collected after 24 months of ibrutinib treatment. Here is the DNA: TGTGCCAGCCTACTAGCGGGAGGCCCCACATTCGATACGCAGTATTTT. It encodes CASLLAGGPTFDTQYF.